The TCR beta chain under discussion was sequenced for a study of blood T cell repertoires in COVID-19. Study context: The samples span acute and convalescent COVID-19 from the United States, Italy and Spain.

Study processing details: Reference gene primer amplification gave nucleated cell count estimates. Assay used: immunoSEQ multiplex PCR; TCRdb lists only in-frame clones, some missing. Clone size and the V and J calls come from that table; the DNA yielded D and trimming. The data hold about 86,000 clones, with over 80% observed a single time. The TCR comes from a woman over 75 with active or convalescent COVID-19. Source material: peripheral blood.

CDR3 DNA sequence: TGTGCCAGCAGCTTCAGGGGGATTTCGGGAAACACCATATATTTT. It codes for CASSFRGISGNTIYF. The J gene is TRBJ1-3, the V gene TRBV6-5; 7 nucleotides line up with TRBD1. The CDR3 runs 15 residues. Germline V gives CDR1 MNHEY, CDR2 SVGAGI. V lost 6 bases, J lost 4 bases, and 9 bases stayed unmatched.